A selection of T cell receptor beta chains follows, all from one sample in a study of blood T cell repertoires in COVID-19. Using immunoSEQ multiplex PCR, the repertoire was profiled, and TCRdb retains in-frame clones only, with some absent. The table lists around 120,000 clones, 88% of them singletons, with about 1.6% in the top ten. Sequenced input: peripheral blood. Source of these receptors: a human donor in a cohort sampled during active COVID-19. The CDR3 runs from the conserved cysteine through the conserved F or W. A D gene is named only where the DNA matches it firmly. Size values are once, few and many counts, or a class for expanded clones, and some rows have none.

v_gene	abundance	j_gene	d_gene	CDR3aa	CDR3nt
TRBV27	.	TRBJ2-3	TRBD1	CASSLGQGGDTQYF	TGTGCCAGCAGTTTAGGACAGGGAGGAGATACGCAGTATTTT
TRBV7-9	.	TRBJ2-1	.	CASSSGEQFF	TGTGCCAGCAGCTCCGGTGAGCAGTTCTTC
TRBV3-1/TRBV3-2	.	TRBJ2-1	TRBD1	CASSPLDRVAYNEQFF	TGTGCCAGCAGCCCTCTAGACAGGGTAGCCTACAATGAGCAGTTCTTC
TRBV15	once	TRBJ1-5	.	CATSRKGAGNQPQHF	TGTGCCACCAGCAGAAAAGGGGCTGGGAATCAGCCCCAGCATTTT
TRBV5-1	.	TRBJ2-7	.	CASSPQGYYEQYF	TGCGCCAGCAGCCCACAGGGATACTACGAGCAGTACTTC
TRBV2	few	TRBJ1-6	TRBD1	CASSGDSINSPLHF	TGTGCCAGCAGTGGGGACAGCATTAATTCACCCCTCCACTTT
TRBV7-2	.	TRBJ1-1	.	CASILSATASREAFF	TGTGCCAGCATCCTTAGTGCGACAGCGAGCCGTGAAGCTTTCTTT
TRBV30	.	TRBJ1-6	.	CAWSVAGAQNSPLHF	TGTGCCTGGAGTGTAGCAGGGGCTCAAAATTCACCCCTCCACTTT
TRBV7-9	few	TRBJ2-2	TRBD2	CASRTGGDTGELFF	TGTGCCAGCAGAACCGGGGGGGACACCGGGGAGCTGTTTTTT
TRBV28	.	TRBJ1-2	.	CASSLAANYGYTF	TGTGCCAGCAGTTTAGCAGCGAACTATGGCTACACCTTC
TRBV7-9	.	TRBJ2-2	TRBD1	CASSLQGATGELFF	TGTGCCAGCAGCCTTCAGGGGGCGACCGGGGAGCTGTTTTTT
TRBV3-1/TRBV3-2	.	TRBJ2-7	.	CASSQVNGEQYF	TGTGCCAGCAGCCAAGTTAACGGCGAGCAGTACTTC
TRBV19	.	TRBJ1-5	.	CASSFRHNFYSNQPQHF	TGTGCCAGTAGTTTTAGACATAACTTCTATAGCAATCAGCCCCAGCATTTT
TRBV29-1	.	TRBJ1-1	.	CSVTRQVNTEAFF	TGCAGCGTCACGCGCCAGGTAAACACTGAAGCTTTCTTT
TRBV7-2	.	TRBJ2-7	TRBD2	CASSLVTSGSYEQYF	TGTGCCAGCAGCTTAGTAACTAGCGGATCCTACGAGCAGTACTTC
TRBV20-1	once	TRBJ1-2	.	CSAPRGYTF	TGCAGTGCACCTAGAGGCTACACCTTC
TRBV6-4	.	TRBJ2-3	TRBD2	CASLAPGGKSSHTQYF	TGTGCCAGCTTAGCACCGGGGGGGAAGAGTTCGCATACGCAGTATTTT
TRBV2	.	TRBJ2-7	TRBD1	CASTRDRDGEQYF	TGTGCCAGCACCAGGGACAGGGACGGCGAGCAGTACTTC
TRBV2	.	TRBJ2-5	.	CASKTGAPETQYF	TGTGCCAGCAAGACGGGAGCACCCGAGACCCAGTACTTC
TRBV5-5	.	TRBJ2-4	TRBD1	CASSSGTGYQNIQYF	TGTGCCAGCAGCTCCGGGACAGGGTACCAAAACATTCAGTACTTC
TRBV12-5	.	TRBJ1-4	TRBD1	CASGLSSTGTGEKLFF	TGTGCTAGTGGTTTGTCCTCGACAGGGACGGGTGAAAAACTGTTTTTT
TRBV7-9	.	TRBJ2-3	.	CASSLWGRQTDTQYF	TGTGCCAGCAGCCTATGGGGCAGGCAGACAGATACGCAGTATTTT
TRBV18	.	TRBJ2-2	.	CASSPSGLSNTGELFF	TGTGCCAGCTCACCCTCGGGACTCTCGAACACCGGGGAGCTGTTTTTT
TRBV5-6	.	TRBJ2-7	.	CASSGRQANSLYEQYF	TGTGCCAGCAGCGGCCGACAGGCTAACAGCCTCTACGAGCAGTACTTC
TRBV27	.	TRBJ1-2	.	CASSLSGGRWNGYTF	TGTGCCAGCAGTTTATCGGGGGGAAGGTGGAATGGCTACACCTTC
TRBV2	.	TRBJ2-2	TRBD1	CATGQGDYTGELFF	TGTGCCACCGGACAGGGGGATTACACCGGGGAGCTGTTTTTT
TRBV10-3	.	TRBJ2-3	TRBD2	CAIAREGSTDTQYF	TGTGCCATCGCCCGGGAGGGTAGCACAGATACGCAGTATTTT
TRBV5-6	.	TRBJ2-2	.	CASSLLGENTGELFF	TGTGCCAGCAGCCTCCTGGGCGAAAACACCGGGGAGCTGTTTTTT
TRBV9	.	TRBJ1-3	.	CASSDTGDSGNTIYF	TGTGCCAGCAGCGATACAGGAGACTCTGGAAACACCATATATTTT
TRBV7-2	.	TRBJ2-1	.	CASSSRPRYEQFF	TGTGCCAGCAGCTCCCGTCCTAGATATGAGCAGTTCTTC
TRBV18	.	TRBJ1-2	TRBD1	CASAGQGRHGYTF	TGTGCCAGCGCGGGACAGGGTCGTCATGGCTACACCTTC
TRBV4-1	.	TRBJ2-3	.	CASSQFARGATDTQYF	TGCGCCAGCAGCCAATTCGCCAGGGGGGCGACAGATACGCAGTATTTT
TRBV19	.	TRBJ1-2	.	CASTLGAGVVYGYTF	TGTGCCAGTACCCTCGGGGCAGGGGTAGTGTATGGCTACACCTTC
TRBV5-1	.	TRBJ1-2	.	CASSFGQTNGYTF	TGCGCCAGCAGCTTTGGGCAGACAAATGGCTACACCTTC
TRBV25-1	once	TRBJ2-5	TRBD1	CASSEPGTEETQYF	TGTGCCAGCAGTGAACCTGGGACAGAAGAGACCCAGTACTTC
TRBV24-1	.	TRBJ2-1	TRBD2	CATSDRKGLAAYNEQFF	TGTGCCACCAGTGATCGAAAAGGACTAGCGGCCTACAATGAGCAGTTCTTC
TRBV7-9	few	TRBJ1-2	.	CASSPPGYGYTF	TGTGCCAGCAGTCCTCCGGGGTATGGCTACACCTTC
TRBV20-1	.	TRBJ2-1	.	CSVLRNEQFF	TGCAGTGTTTTACGGAATGAGCAGTTCTTC
TRBV29-1	once	TRBJ2-3	.	CSVEGRLTDTQYF	TGCAGCGTTGAGGGCCGCTTAACAGATACGCAGTATTTT
TRBV2	.	TRBJ2-2	.	CASRRQDTGELFF	TGTGCCAGCAGGCGTCAAGACACCGGGGAGCTGTTTTTT
TRBV14	few	TRBJ2-7	TRBD2	CASSLGTSYEQYF	TGTGCCAGCAGCCTTGGGACTAGCTACGAGCAGTACTTC
TRBV4-1	.	TRBJ2-3	.	CASSQRPVRGDTQYF	TGCGCCAGCAGCCAGAGGCCGGTTCGGGGAGATACGCAGTATTTT
TRBV7-2	.	TRBJ2-1	.	CASSLAGLAIGNEQFF	TGTGCCAGCAGCTTAGCAGGTCTAGCTATTGGGAATGAGCAGTTCTTC
TRBV29-1	.	TRBJ2-7	TRBD2	CSVARESGLHEQYF	TGCAGCGTTGCGCGGGAGTCGGGTCTCCACGAGCAGTACTTC
TRBV11-2	once	TRBJ2-7	TRBD2	CASGGTSGSPEQYF	TGTGCCAGCGGAGGGACTAGCGGGAGTCCCGAGCAGTACTTC
TRBV27	.	TRBJ2-7	.	CASSLSFIGGSYEQYF	TGTGCCAGCAGTTTATCTTTTATAGGCGGATCCTACGAGCAGTACTTC
TRBV7-2	.	TRBJ2-3	.	CASSWREDTQYF	TGTGCCAGCAGCTGGAGGGAAGATACGCAGTATTTT
TRBV12-5	.	TRBJ1-6	TRBD1	CASGLVNRGLNSPLHF	TGTGCTAGTGGTTTGGTCAACAGGGGGCTGAACTCACCCCTCCACTTT
TRBV7-9	once	TRBJ2-2	.	CASSLRSTGELFF	TGTGCCAGCAGCTTGCGGAGCACCGGGGAGCTGTTTTTT
TRBV6-5	.	TRBJ2-1	.	CASTQDTYNEQFF	TGTGCCAGCACCCAGGACACATACAATGAGCAGTTCTTC
TRBV3-1/TRBV3-2	.	TRBJ2-3	.	CASSQESGKGTDTQYF	TGTGCCAGCAGCCAAGAGTCGGGAAAGGGCACAGATACGCAGTATTTT